The 9 T cell receptor beta chains below come from one sample, sequenced in a study of Ad26.COV2.S vaccination and SARS-CoV-2 variants. The protocol was immunoSEQ multiplex PCR, while the TCRdb copy is restricted to in-frame clones and leaves out a portion. The sample has roughly 390,000 clones, more than 85% seen once; the top ten hold approximately 3.7%. Indicated treatment: about 20 received Ad26.COV2.S at low or high dose, single or two shots; 5 received placebo; per-sample allocation not given. Sampling took place 63 days after the first vaccine or placebo injection. Sequenced material: peripheral blood, taken in a trial of Ad26.COV2.S vaccine versus placebo. The origin of the receptors is a person aged 18-65 years who received the Ad26.COV2.S COVID-19 vaccine or a placebo.

The chain links TRBV5-1 to TRBJ2-1; the D is unclear. This CDR3 has 14 residues. The germline gives CDR1 SGHRS, CDR2 YFSETQ. V lost 0 bases and J 6 bases, leaving 10 bases between the germline ends. As DNA, the CDR3 is TGCGCCAGCAGCTTGGGACAAGATCTCAATGAGCAGTTCTTC. Translated: CASSLGQDLNEQFF.

J is TRBJ1-2 and V is TRBV6-5, with D unresolved. The CDR3 loop spans 15 amino acids. Trimming cost V 8 bases and J 2 bases, with 18 bases left between them. Germline CDR1 is MNHEY and CDR2 is SVGAGI. DNA of the CDR3: TGTGCCAGCCGTTCCTTTTTTGATGGCAACTATGGCTACACCTTC. As protein: CASRSFFDGNYGYTF.

The rearrangement uses TRBV25-1 and TRBJ1-1, with 8 bases identical to TRBD1. Germline lookup yields CDR1 MGHDK and CDR2 SYGVNS. J lost 1 base, V lost 3 bases, and 4 bases had no gene match. The length of the CDR3 is 15 residues. CDR3 nucleotides: TGTGCCAGCAGTGACTACGACAGGGGGAACACTGAAGCTTTCTTT. Translating gives CASSDYDRGNTEAFF.

The gene calls are TRBV20-1 and TRBJ2-5, with D unclear. The CDR3 runs 11 residues. Trimming removed 6 bases from V and 5 bases from J, with 10 bases in between. From germline, CDR1 is DFQATT and CDR2 SNEGSKA (reference sequence). CDR3 in DNA: TGCAGTGCCATCTGGTCCGAGACCCAGTACTTC. Protein: CSAIWSETQYF.

This clone was seen only once. The J gene is TRBJ1-6, the V gene TRBV21-1; TRBD1 is taken as the D call from the table, unchecked against the DNA. TRBV21-1 has pseudogene status. The CDR3 is 16 amino acids. CDR3 nucleotide sequence: TGTGCCAGCAGCAAAGTTTCGCCAGCCTATAATTCACCCCTCCACTTT. Translation: CASSKVSPAYNSPLHF.

V usage is TRBV5-4 and J usage is TRBJ1-1; maybe TRBD1 (5 bases). With 4 bases removed from V and 6 bases from J, the gap between germline ends came to 16 bases. The CDR3 sequence is 14 residues long. Germline V gives CDR1 SGHNT, CDR2 YYREEE (reference sequence). The DNA of the CDR3 is TGTGCCAGCAGCACCGTACGTGACAGCCCTGAAGCTTTCTTT. Residues: CASSTVRDSPEAFF.

The rearrangement joins TRBV5-4 to TRBJ2-2, with D possibly TRBD1 on 6 matching bases. The CDR3 is made up of 16 amino acids. In germline, CDR1 is SGHNT, CDR2 YYREEE (reference sequence). Trimming left V 5 bases short and J 3 bases short, with 17 bases between. CDR3 amino acids: CASSSGHRSDTGELFF. The CDR3 region has the DNA TGTGCCAGCAGTTCGGGACACCGCTCCGACACCGGGGAGCTGTTTTTT.

The chain joins TRBV5-1 to TRBJ1-1; 8 bases are shared with TRBD1. The CDR3 has 15 residues. CDR1 SGHRS and CDR2 YFSETQ come from the germline V gene. V shed 0 bases and J 8 bases; nucleotides not matched to a gene: 9. The CDR3 DNA reads TGCGCCAGCAGCTTGGCCGGGACAGGCGAACCCGAAGCTTTCTTT. Translated, it gives CASSLAGTGEPEAFF.

The V gene is TRBV11-2, the J gene TRBJ1-2; 11 bases agree with TRBD1. The length of the CDR3 is 13 residues. With V trimmed by 5 bases and J by 8 bases, 4 bases remained unmatched. Germline V CDR1 and CDR2: SGHAT, FQNNGV. Written as DNA, the CDR3 is TGTGCCAGCAGCCCGGACAGGGGGCAAGGCTACACCTTC. Its translation is CASSPDRGQGYTF.